This TCR beta chain was identified in a study of T-cell reconstitution after alpha-beta-depleted transplantation in children. Molecular barcoding with unique molecular identifiers was used for the TCRbeta library. TCRdb processed the PCR reads anew with MiXCR; each CDR3 protein has one entry. The table has some 640,000 distinct CDR3 sequences, 15% to 20% seen once. There are many counts of this clonotype. The V gene's germline CDR1 is KGHDR and CDR2 SFDVKD. This CDR3 comprises 16 residues. V was shortened by 3 bases and J by 1 base, with 11 bases between the two germline ends. This clonotype was sampled from a human donor who donated a stem cell graft to a child with acute myeloid leukemia. The chain joins TRBV24-1 to TRBJ2-2; D ambiguous. The input for sequencing was PBMCs from the stem cell graft donor, taken from the stem cell graft. The CDR3 DNA reads as TGTGCCACCAGTGATGCAGGCATACTGAACACCGGGGAGCTGTTTTTT. This translates into CATSDAGILNTGELFF.